The clone carrying this T cell receptor (beta chain) has just a few counts. Germline V lookup: CDR1 MGHRA, CDR2 YSYEKL. V lost 0 bases, J lost 7 bases, and 11 bases stayed unmatched. This CDR3 is 16 amino acids long. Using immunoSEQ multiplex PCR, the repertoire was profiled, and TCRdb retains in-frame clones only, with some absent. The data hold some 210,000 clones, with around 84% observed a single time. The sample belongs to a study of blood T cell repertoires in COVID-19. Study context: Both acute and convalescent COVID-19 samples were obtained from the United States, Italy and Spain.

Adults between roughly 18 and 90 years of age took part from more than 20 US areas. Sequencing was done on a sample of PBMCs or T cells enriched from blood (not recorded which). This chain links TRBV4-1 with TRBJ2-7, with 8 bases lining up with TRBD1. This receptor was taken from a man aged 25 to 40 with acute COVID-19. CDR3 sequence: CASSQESGQGAGEQYF. DNA of the CDR3: TGCGCCAGCAGCCAAGAGTCCGGGCAGGGGGCCGGGGAGCAGTACTTC.